These T cell receptor beta chains were read from a single sample in a study of blood T cell repertoires in COVID-19. The data were produced by immunoSEQ multiplex PCR, yet TCRdb's version contains in-frame clones alone and is incomplete. This table holds 150,000 or so clones, 76% found once. The sample taken for sequencing was peripheral blood. The receptors shown here come from a woman older than 75 with active or convalescent COVID-19. CDR3s include the opening cysteine and the closing phenylalanine or tryptophan. The D gene is left open where the match is weak. Part of the rows lack a size; the others show once, few, many or a class for expanded clones.

D gene: TRBD1; V gene: TRBV6-5; J gene: TRBJ1-2; clone size: -; CDR3 protein: CASSIRQGAVGGYTF; CDR3 DNA: TGTGCCAGCAGTATCCGACAGGGGGCAGTAGGTGGCTACACCTTC
D gene: -; V gene: TRBV28; J gene: TRBJ1-1; clone size: -; CDR3 protein: CASSLARGTEAFF; CDR3 DNA: TGTGCCAGCAGTTTAGCCAGGGGCACTGAAGCTTTCTTT
D gene: TRBD2; V gene: TRBV5-1; J gene: TRBJ2-5; clone size: few; CDR3 protein: CASSLASGGPQETQYF; CDR3 DNA: TGCGCCAGCAGCTTGGCGAGCGGGGGGCCCCAAGAGACCCAGTACTTC
D gene: TRBD1; V gene: TRBV28; J gene: TRBJ2-7; clone size: -; CDR3 protein: CASAGQGPYEQYF; CDR3 DNA: TGTGCCAGTGCTGGACAGGGTCCCTACGAGCAGTACTTC
D gene: -; V gene: TRBV5-1; J gene: TRBJ1-1; clone size: few; CDR3 protein: CASSWIGLEAFF; CDR3 DNA: TGCGCCAGCAGCTGGATCGGGTTAGAAGCTTTCTTT
D gene: -; V gene: TRBV4-1; J gene: TRBJ2-1; clone size: -; CDR3 protein: CASSQGPGGLGGEQFF; CDR3 DNA: TGCGCCAGCAGCCAAGGCCCCGGGGGGCTTGGTGGTGAGCAGTTCTTC
D gene: -; V gene: TRBV30; J gene: TRBJ1-1; clone size: -; CDR3 protein: CAWSVRAGRYTEAFF; CDR3 DNA: TGTGCCTGGAGTGTACGGGCAGGGAGGTATACTGAAGCTTTCTTT
D gene: TRBD1; V gene: TRBV6-6; J gene: TRBJ1-1; clone size: -; CDR3 protein: CASSYGGTGMTEAFF; CDR3 DNA: TGTGCCAGCAGTTACGGGGGGACAGGGATGACTGAAGCTTTCTTT
D gene: TRBD1; V gene: TRBV5-1; J gene: TRBJ2-2; clone size: -; CDR3 protein: CASSYRTGVGELFF; CDR3 DNA: TGCGCCAGCAGCTATCGGACAGGTGTCGGGGAGCTGTTTTTT
D gene: -; V gene: TRBV7-2; J gene: TRBJ2-6; clone size: -; CDR3 protein: CASSLSAGLGSGANVLTF; CDR3 DNA: TGTGCCAGCAGCTTATCCGCAGGGTTGGGTTCTGGGGCCAACGTCCTGACTTTC
D gene: -; V gene: TRBV5-6; J gene: TRBJ2-7; clone size: few; CDR3 protein: CASSLTGTTSYYYYEQYF; CDR3 DNA: TGTGCCAGCAGCTTGACCGGGACAACTTCCTACTACTACTACGAGCAGTACTTC
D gene: TRBD2; V gene: TRBV24-1; J gene: TRBJ2-3; clone size: -; CDR3 protein: CATSSGRGTQSTDTQYF; CDR3 DNA: TGTGCCACCAGTTCTGGGCGGGGGACGCAAAGCACAGATACGCAGTATTTT
D gene: TRBD1; V gene: TRBV27; J gene: TRBJ1-2; clone size: -; CDR3 protein: CASRGTGGLRDYGYTF; CDR3 DNA: TGTGCCAGCAGGGGGACAGGAGGTCTTCGGGACTATGGCTACACCTTC
D gene: -; V gene: TRBV19; J gene: TRBJ1-2; clone size: -; CDR3 protein: CASSGFITAYSF; CDR3 DNA: TGTGCCAGTAGTGGATTTATAACAGCCTACTCCTTC
D gene: TRBD1; V gene: TRBV27; J gene: TRBJ2-2; clone size: -; CDR3 protein: CASSLTTGLNPGELFF; CDR3 DNA: TGTGCCAGCAGTTTAACGACAGGGTTGAATCCCGGGGAGCTGTTTTTT
D gene: TRBD1; V gene: TRBV30; J gene: TRBJ1-3; clone size: few; CDR3 protein: CAAPGQGNTIYF; CDR3 DNA: TGTGCCGCTCCGGGACAGGGAAACACCATATATTTT
D gene: -; V gene: TRBV2; J gene: TRBJ2-5; clone size: -; CDR3 protein: CASSGSGDRQETQYF; CDR3 DNA: TGTGCCAGCAGTGGGTCTGGAGATAGACAAGAGACCCAGTACTTC
D gene: TRBD2; V gene: TRBV3-1/TRBV3-2; J gene: TRBJ2-5; clone size: -; CDR3 protein: CASSRTSGETQYF; CDR3 DNA: TGTGCCAGCAGCAGGACTAGCGGGGAGACCCAGTACTTC
D gene: -; V gene: TRBV7-6; J gene: TRBJ1-4; clone size: once; CDR3 protein: CASSLYGAGPKGEKLFF; CDR3 DNA: TGTGCCAGCAGCTTATATGGTGCGGGACCGAAGGGTGAAAAACTGTTTTTT
D gene: TRBD1; V gene: TRBV5-4; J gene: TRBJ2-6; clone size: -; CDR3 protein: CASRTGTDHSGANVLTF; CDR3 DNA: TGTGCCAGCAGGACCGGGACAGACCACTCTGGGGCCAACGTCCTGACTTTC
D gene: -; V gene: TRBV4-1; J gene: TRBJ2-7; clone size: -; CDR3 protein: CASSQDGAYEQYF; CDR3 DNA: TGCGCCAGCAGCCAAGACGGAGCCTACGAGCAGTACTTC
D gene: TRBD2; V gene: TRBV5-4; J gene: TRBJ2-3; clone size: -; CDR3 protein: CASSWRLASTDTQYF; CDR3 DNA: TGTGCCAGCAGCTGGAGACTAGCTAGCACAGATACGCAGTATTTT
D gene: TRBD1; V gene: TRBV19; J gene: TRBJ1-6; clone size: -; CDR3 protein: CASSIKGQSNSPLHF; CDR3 DNA: TGTGCCAGTAGTATTAAGGGACAGAGCAATTCACCCCTCCACTTT
D gene: -; V gene: TRBV28; J gene: TRBJ1-2; clone size: -; CDR3 protein: CASRDMTTNYGYTF; CDR3 DNA: TGTGCCAGCAGGGACATGACAACTAACTATGGCTACACCTTC
D gene: -; V gene: TRBV4-3; J gene: TRBJ1-1; clone size: -; CDR3 protein: CASSQSTAINTEAFF; CDR3 DNA: TGCGCCAGCAGCCAATCGACAGCTATTAACACTGAAGCTTTCTTT
D gene: TRBD1; V gene: TRBV29-1; J gene: TRBJ2-1; clone size: few; CDR3 protein: CSSTSTKTGGSYNEQFF; CDR3 DNA: TGCAGCTCGACCTCAACCAAAACAGGGGGCTCCTACAATGAGCAGTTCTTC
D gene: -; V gene: TRBV30; J gene: TRBJ2-1; clone size: -; CDR3 protein: CAINRDNSYNEQFF; CDR3 DNA: TGTGCCATAAACCGGGACAACTCCTACAATGAGCAGTTCTTC
D gene: TRBD2; V gene: TRBV3-1/TRBV3-2; J gene: TRBJ2-1; clone size: few; CDR3 protein: CASSQGSGGSSYNEQFF; CDR3 DNA: TGTGCCAGCAGCCAAGGTAGCGGGGGGAGCTCCTACAATGAGCAGTTCTTC
D gene: -; V gene: TRBV19; J gene: TRBJ2-2; clone size: once; CDR3 protein: CASSSQGTGELFF; CDR3 DNA: TGTGCCAGTAGTTCGCAGGGGACCGGGGAGCTGTTTTTT
D gene: TRBD1; V gene: TRBV9; J gene: TRBJ1-6; clone size: -; CDR3 protein: CASSDGTGGYNSPLHF; CDR3 DNA: TGTGCCAGCAGCGACGGGACAGGGGGTTATAATTCACCCCTCCACTTT
D gene: -; V gene: TRBV2; J gene: TRBJ1-2; clone size: few; CDR3 protein: CASSGRDYGYTF; CDR3 DNA: TGTGCCAGCAGTGGCAGGGACTATGGCTACACCTTC
D gene: TRBD1; V gene: TRBV19; J gene: TRBJ2-1; clone size: -; CDR3 protein: CASSLSGQGYNEQFF; CDR3 DNA: TGTGCCAGTAGTCTGTCGGGACAGGGCTACAATGAGCAGTTCTTC
D gene: -; V gene: TRBV15; J gene: TRBJ1-2; clone size: -; CDR3 protein: CATSRDLAENYGYTF; CDR3 DNA: TGTGCCACCAGCAGAGATTTGGCAGAAAACTATGGCTACACCTTC
D gene: TRBD2; V gene: TRBV4-3; J gene: TRBJ2-3; clone size: -; CDR3 protein: CASSPGSGRGGTDTQYF; CDR3 DNA: TGCGCCAGCAGCCCCGGGTCTGGGCGGGGGGGCACAGATACGCAGTATTTT
D gene: -; V gene: TRBV5-1; J gene: TRBJ1-1; clone size: -; CDR3 protein: CASSLAVRQRNTEAFF; CDR3 DNA: TGCGCCAGCAGCTTGGCCGTAAGACAGCGGAACACTGAAGCTTTCTTT
D gene: -; V gene: TRBV30; J gene: TRBJ1-5; clone size: -; CDR3 protein: CAWGRGLDQPQHF; CDR3 DNA: TGTGCCTGGGGCCGAGGGCTGGACCAGCCCCAGCATTTT
D gene: TRBD2; V gene: TRBV9; J gene: TRBJ2-1; clone size: few; CDR3 protein: CASSVGGAGDMYNEQFF; CDR3 DNA: TGTGCCAGCAGCGTAGGCGGAGCGGGGGATATGTACAATGAGCAGTTCTTC
D gene: -; V gene: TRBV7-9; J gene: TRBJ2-3; clone size: -; CDR3 protein: CASSLVADTQYF; CDR3 DNA: TGTGCCAGCAGCTTAGTCGCAGATACGCAGTATTTT
D gene: TRBD1; V gene: TRBV24-1; J gene: TRBJ1-5; clone size: -; CDR3 protein: CATRATGAAQPQHF; CDR3 DNA: TGTGCCACCAGAGCGACAGGGGCGGCTCAGCCCCAGCATTTT